A selection of T cell receptor beta chains follows, all from one sample in a study of blood T cell repertoires in COVID-19. Method: immunoSEQ multiplex PCR; TCRdb's copy keeps in-frame clones and lacks some. The sample has about 160,000 clones; under 90% are singletons. Sequencing was carried out using PBMCs or T cells enriched from blood (not recorded which). All receptors derive from a woman in her 50s who had recovered from COVID-19. Each CDR3 is given without its conserved first and last residue. Only some rows state a clone size, as once, few, many or a class for expanded clones.

len | j_gene | abundance | v_gene | CDR3aa
14 | TRBJ2-7 | - | TRBV4-3 | ASSQDYRDRGYEQY
14 | TRBJ2-3 | - | TRBV9 | ASSPASGTSTDTQY
14 | TRBJ2-3 | - | TRBV6-2/TRBV6-3 | ASSYSTGGGADTQY
12 | TRBJ1-6 | - | TRBV19 | ASSIRGQGSPLH
11 | TRBJ2-7 | once | TRBV10-3 | AMTPDGAWEQY
15 | TRBJ2-5 | - | TRBV5-1 | ASSLGGLANTGETQY
13 | TRBJ2-5 | - | TRBV24-1 | ATSDGDRVGETQY
12 | TRBJ1-3 | - | TRBV9 | ASSVGRDGNTIY
16 | TRBJ2-2 | - | TRBV4-1 | ASSLGTSGEANTGELF
12 | TRBJ1-1 | few | TRBV3-1/TRBV3-2 | ASSRTGGGTEAF
13 | TRBJ2-7 | - | TRBV28 | ASSLPGTGDYEQY
12 | TRBJ1-5 | - | TRBV6-5 | ASSSIGREQPQH
11 | TRBJ1-2 | few | TRBV28 | ASSLQGVYGYT
11 | TRBJ1-5 | - | TRBV12-3/TRBV12-4 | ASRDSYNQPQH
12 | TRBJ1-1 | - | TRBV29-1 | SVAGGGLNTEAF
10 | TRBJ2-3 | - | TRBV5-4 | ASSYNTDTQY
15 | TRBJ2-5 | - | TRBV18 | ASSLRGGHLNQETQY
13 | TRBJ1-3 | - | TRBV19 | ASSMRLTSGNTIY
11 | TRBJ2-2 | - | TRBV12-5 | ASGPSYTGELF
18 | TRBJ2-1 | - | TRBV11-3 | ASSPRGGAGGPISYNEQF
14 | TRBJ2-5 | - | TRBV5-1 | ASSLDGMGRQETQY
14 | TRBJ2-7 | - | TRBV7-2 | ASSPRGGASAREQY
13 | TRBJ1-1 | - | TRBV5-8 | ASTWTDSMNTEAF
12 | TRBJ1-2 | - | TRBV6-5 | ASSRGGTAYGYT
12 | TRBJ2-7 | - | TRBV18 | ASSLGLDTYEQY
12 | TRBJ2-2 | - | TRBV27 | ASRLDRDTGELF
11 | TRBJ2-3 | few | TRBV2 | ASKHRGTDTQY
13 | TRBJ1-2 | - | TRBV28 | ASSLSGSPPYGYT
11 | TRBJ1-1 | - | TRBV12-5 | ASGTQQGSEVF
11 | TRBJ2-7 | - | TRBV11-2 | ASSLMGAQEQY
9 | TRBJ2-7 | - | TRBV10-3 | AITQGYEQY
13 | TRBJ2-5 | - | TRBV7-3 | ASSPGLAGEETQY
13 | TRBJ2-3 | once | TRBV7-9 | ASSLAGTSTDTQY
13 | TRBJ2-7 | many | TRBV18 | ASSPPGQGAGEQY
10 | TRBJ2-7 | - | TRBV19 | ASSFGLDEQY
12 | TRBJ1-6 | - | TRBV2 | ASSDRGVSSPLH
10 | TRBJ1-2 | - | TRBV19 | ASNDRNYGYT
12 | TRBJ2-7 | - | TRBV6-5 | ASRRIRGNYEQY
11 | TRBJ2-7 | - | TRBV7-3 | ASSNGVTYEQY
13 | TRBJ1-5 | many | TRBV3-1/TRBV3-2 | ASSPDSGGNQPQH
9 | TRBJ2-1 | - | TRBV20-1 | SASLLAGQF
15 | TRBJ1-2 | - | TRBV4-3 | ASSQERTGAPNYGYT
12 | TRBJ2-7 | - | TRBV7-9 | ASSLVDRAAEQY
12 | TRBJ2-2 | - | TRBV19 | ASRGQGVTGELF
14 | TRBJ2-7 | - | TRBV4-3 | ASSPGGLAGSYEQY
10 | TRBJ2-4 | once | TRBV27 | ASSSRENIQY
12 | TRBJ2-7 | - | TRBV6-5 | ASRGQGSTYEQY
12 | TRBJ1-3 | - | TRBV7-9 | ASSFRYSGNTIY
15 | TRBJ2-6 | - | TRBV7-3 | ASSQQTGFSGANVLT
11 | TRBJ1-4 | - | TRBV30 | AWGSSSGEKLF
12 | TRBJ1-1 | - | TRBV25-1 | ASSDGGLNTEAF
9 | TRBJ1-2 | - | TRBV6-5 | ASTQGYGYT
13 | TRBJ2-7 | - | TRBV27 | ASSLSGTVPYEQY